This TCR beta chain was identified in a study of blood T cells in healthy people across ages. Study-level information: Per every two T cells, about one barcoded beta molecule was captured by template switching.

Then a second PCR, running about 7 to 11 cycles, was carried out with a sample-barcoded 5' primer and a J-beta primer mix. TCRdb ran MiXCR on the 5' RACE reads and lists one entry per CDR3 protein. This table holds 870,000 or so distinct CDR3 sequences, less than 35% found once. In this sample, this clonotype turned up once. Between the trimmed V and J ends, which lost 0 bases and 0 bases, there was a span of 6 bases. The CDR3 totals 15 residues. CDR1 and CDR2 from the germline V gene are LGHDT and YNNKEL (reference sequence). This sequence joins TRBV3-1 and TRBJ1-3; no reliable D call. This receptor was identified in a woman older than 75 in good health. Sequenced input: blood. The CDR3 nucleotides read TGTGCCAGCAGCCAAGACACGTCCTCTGGAAACACCATATATTTT. Its protein is CASSQDTSSGNTIYF.